The T cell receptor (beta chain) under discussion was sequenced for a study of T-cell reconstitution after alpha-beta-depleted transplantation in children. Trimming shortened V by 4 bases and J by 2 bases, and 16 bases separated the two germline ends. Germline-derived CDR1 and CDR2 are MGHRA and YSYEKL. CDR3 length: 16 residues. Unique molecular identifiers tagged the TCRbeta library. TCRdb re-derived calls from the PCR reads in MiXCR, one entry per CDR3 protein. The data show 600,000 to 700,000 distinct CDR3 sequences, around 17% seen once. The TCR comes from a human donor who donated a stem cell graft to a child with acute myeloid leukemia. The source was PBMCs from the stem cell graft donor, collected from the stem cell graft. The J gene is TRBJ2-3, the V gene TRBV4-1, with D possibly TRBD1 on 6 matching bases. The CDR3 DNA follows: TGCGCCAGCAGCCCCCCGGGTAGGGGGTCCACAGATACGCAGTATTTT. As protein: CASSPPGRGSTDTQYF.